This entry describes one T cell receptor beta chain. TCRdb's table, derived via immunoSEQ multiplex PCR, lists solely in-frame clones and lacks some. Among fewer than 130,000 clones listed, 88% were seen once. This specimen belongs to a study of blood T cell repertoires in COVID-19. About the research overall: Sources were T cells, B-cell-depleted T cells, or PBMCs; the material itself was cDNA or gDNA.

Germline V lookup: CDR1 KGHSH, CDR2 LQKENI. The length of the CDR3 is 15 residues. The V end was cut by 3 bases, the J end by 3 bases, with 12 bases between. What was sequenced was peripheral blood. The rearrangement uses TRBV18 and TRBJ2-1; the D gene is possibly TRBD2 (6 bases). The clonotype was recovered from a woman aged 50 to 65 with acute or convalescent COVID-19. Written as DNA, the CDR3 is TGTGCCAGCTCACCTGGGGCGGGATACTACAATGAGCAGTTCTTC. Encoded protein: CASSPGAGYYNEQFF.